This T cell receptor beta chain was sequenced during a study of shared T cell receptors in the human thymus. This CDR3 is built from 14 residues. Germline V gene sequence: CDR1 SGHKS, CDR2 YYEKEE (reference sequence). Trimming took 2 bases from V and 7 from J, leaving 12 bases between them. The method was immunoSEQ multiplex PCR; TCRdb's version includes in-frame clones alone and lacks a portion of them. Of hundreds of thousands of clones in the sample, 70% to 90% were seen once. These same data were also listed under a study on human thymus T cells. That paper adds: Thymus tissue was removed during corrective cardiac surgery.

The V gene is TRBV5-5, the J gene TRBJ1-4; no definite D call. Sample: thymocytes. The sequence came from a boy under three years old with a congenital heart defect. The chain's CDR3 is CASSLWSGSEKLFF. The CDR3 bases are TGTGCCAGCAGCTTATGGTCGGGTAGTGAAAAACTGTTTTTT.